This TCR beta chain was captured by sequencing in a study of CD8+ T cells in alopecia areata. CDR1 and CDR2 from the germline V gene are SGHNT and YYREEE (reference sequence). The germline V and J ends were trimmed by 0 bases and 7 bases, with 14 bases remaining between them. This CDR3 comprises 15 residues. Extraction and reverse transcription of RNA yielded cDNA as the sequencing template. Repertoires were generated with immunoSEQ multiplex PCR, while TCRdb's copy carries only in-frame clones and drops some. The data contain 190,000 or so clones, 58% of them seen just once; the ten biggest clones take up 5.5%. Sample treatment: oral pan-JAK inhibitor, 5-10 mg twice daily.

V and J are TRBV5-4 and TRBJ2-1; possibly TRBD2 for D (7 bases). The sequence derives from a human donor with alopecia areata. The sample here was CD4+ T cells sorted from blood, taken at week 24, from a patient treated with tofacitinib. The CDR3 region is CASSLVRGADNEQFF. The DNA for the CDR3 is TGTGCCAGCAGCTTGGTCCGGGGGGCCGATAATGAGCAGTTCTTC.